A selection of T cell receptor beta chains follows, all from one sample in a study of shared clonotypes between healthy human individuals. The method was immunoSEQ multiplex PCR; TCRdb's version includes in-frame clones alone and lacks a portion of them. The sample includes roughly 2.5 million clones, over 85% of them seen just once. Material: naive CD4+ T cells sorted from blood. The receptors were gathered from a man younger than 35 in good health. CDR3s include the opening cysteine and the closing phenylalanine or tryptophan. A D gene is named only where the DNA matches it firmly.

TRBV6-1,TRBD2,TRBJ2-7,CASRDGLAGEQYF
TRBV5-4,.,TRBJ2-7,CASSLGGASYEQYF
TRBV5-4,.,TRBJ1-6,CASRMESSYNSPLHF
TRBV5-4,.,TRBJ1-2,CASSLPGGVGYGYTF
TRBV28,.,TRBJ1-4,CASSSRINRDHEKLFF
TRBV30,.,TRBJ2-1,CAWSVQRTWLFF
TRBV30,.,TRBJ1-3,CACWGPSGNTIYF
TRBV2,TRBD2,TRBJ2-3,CASRPGLAGGLETDTQYF
TRBV19,.,TRBJ1-5,CASSARIPAGNQPQHF
TRBV30,.,TRBJ2-3,CAWASSSFGTDTQYF
TRBV7-2,.,TRBJ2-1,CASSLPMYEQFF
TRBV6-6,TRBD1,TRBJ1-2,CASSYSAGTGYGYTF
TRBV11-2,.,TRBJ2-3,CASSDILTDTQYF
TRBV7-2,.,TRBJ1-6,CASSWAPGRGDSPLHF
TRBV10-3,.,TRBJ2-7,CARWARPRDEQYF
TRBV2,.,TRBJ1-5,CASRGVTYNQPQHF
TRBV7-2,.,TRBJ2-7,CASSQDLYEQYF
TRBV5-4,.,TRBJ1-5,CASSLGGNSNQPQHF
TRBV5-4,.,TRBJ1-1,CASSLALDRSEAFF
TRBV30,.,TRBJ2-1,CAFTGSLSSYNEQFF
TRBV5-4,.,TRBJ1-1,CASSQGGTEAFF
TRBV5-1,.,TRBJ1-1,CASRWGWDTEAFF
TRBV30,.,TRBJ1-5,CAWTYGSQPQHF
TRBV27,TRBD2,TRBJ2-1,CASRIGGGALMNEQFF
TRBV6-1,TRBD2,TRBJ2-7,CASSEVAGAYEQYF
TRBV12-1,.,TRBJ2-3,CASSPDRGGYTDTQYF
TRBV11-3,TRBD1,TRBJ2-2,CASSSRDRGRHGELFF
TRBV18,TRBD2,TRBJ2-1,CASSLPSRTSGRIWDSYNEQFF
TRBV19,.,TRBJ1-2,CASSPQPRLKASYGYTF
TRBV30,.,TRBJ1-2,CAWSPSEAGGYTF
TRBV29-1,TRBD1,TRBJ1-1,CSVEGQRISAEAFF
TRBV6-5,.,TRBJ1-5,CAARVGGTNQPQHF
TRBV5-1,TRBD2,TRBJ2-4,CASSLAGGPTKNIQYF
TRBV7-2,.,TRBJ2-3,CASSLVGRWGTDTQYF
TRBV7-2,TRBD1,TRBJ1-4,CASSLAVLTGPNEKLFF
TRBV6-5,.,TRBJ1-1,CASSYFPYMNTEAFF